Listed below are T cell receptor beta chains from one sample, sequenced in a study of human T cells and chemical hapten exposure. TCRdb re-called the RACE reads through MiXCR, storing one row per CDR3 protein. Among about 37,000 distinct CDR3 sequences listed, just under 6.5% were seen once. The sample was whole blood, taken in connection with sensitization to the hapten diphenylcyclopropenone (DPC). Receptors originate from a woman in her twenties or thirties with alopecia areata. Some clones in this sample may be carry-over from other donors' samples. The CDR3 runs from the conserved cysteine through the conserved F or W. The order of the fields is V gene, D gene, clone size, J gene, CDR3 DNA, CDR3 protein. A D gene is named only where the DNA matches it firmly. For some rows the clone size is stated as once, few or many, or as a class when expanded; others skip it.

TRBV12-3/TRBV12-4	TRBD1	-	TRBJ1-2	TGTGCCAGCAGTAGGCAGGGGGCGCGAGGCTACACCTTC	CASSRQGARGYTF
TRBV12-3/TRBV12-4	-	many	TRBJ1-1	TGTGCCAGCAGTTGGACGGGAAACACTGAAGCTTTCTTT	CASSWTGNTEAFF
TRBV6-2/TRBV6-3	-	many	TRBJ2-3	TGTGGGGTGGAGCCGCCCCTGAGCACAGATACGCAGTATTTT	CGVEPPLSTDTQYF
TRBV12-3/TRBV12-4	-	many	TRBJ1-2	TGTGCCAGCAGCGGGGGGGGAGCCGCTAACTATGGCTACACCTTC	CASSGGGAANYGYTF
TRBV20-1	-	few	TRBJ1-1	TGCAGTGCTAGGGGACTAACTAGGAACACTGAAGCTTTCTTT	CSARGLTRNTEAFF
TRBV12-3/TRBV12-4	-	-	TRBJ2-5	TGTGCCAGCAGAGCAGGGAACCAAGAGACCCAGTACTTC	CASRAGNQETQYF
TRBV4-1	TRBD1	-	TRBJ1-1	TGCGCCAGCAGCCGCGGACAGGGGGCAGACACTGAAGCTTTCTTT	CASSRGQGADTEAFF
TRBV14	TRBD1	-	TRBJ2-3	TGTGCCAGCAGCCCGAACAGGGGGCCCACAGATACGCAGTATTTT	CASSPNRGPTDTQYF
TRBV6-6	-	many	TRBJ1-5	TGTGCCAGCAGTTACCGACAGGCCAGAGGCGGCAATCAGCCCCAGCATTTT	CASSYRQARGGNQPQHF
TRBV7-9	TRBD1	many	TRBJ1-4	TGTGCCAGCAGGGAAACAGGGGTAGGGGAAAAACTGTTTTTT	CASRETGVGEKLFF
TRBV27	TRBD1	few	TRBJ1-1	TGTGCCAGCAGTTCCCACGCCAGGGGGCGGGACACTGAAGCTTTCTTT	CASSSHARGRDTEAFF
TRBV30	-	-	TRBJ2-7	TGTGCCTGGAGTAAGCGCTCAATCTCCTACGAGCAGTACTTC	CAWSKRSISYEQYF
TRBV10-3	-	few	TRBJ1-5	TGTGCCATCAGTGAAGGCAGGGAAAGGCAGCCCCAGCATTTT	CAISEGRERQPQHF
TRBV5-1	-	-	TRBJ1-4	TGCGCCAGCAGCTTTGGCCCCGGGCAGGGGAATGAAAAACTGTTTTTT	CASSFGPGQGNEKLFF
TRBV23-1	-	few	TRBJ2-3	TGCGCCAGCAGTCAATCCCGGCTGGGGGCGAATATCGATACGCAGTATTTT	CASSQSRLGANIDTQYF
TRBV28	-	few	TRBJ1-4	TGTGCCAGCAGTTTCCCGGGCGGAACTAATGAAAAACTGTTTTTT	CASSFPGGTNEKLFF
TRBV20-1	TRBD1	many	TRBJ2-7	TGCAGTGCTAGCCTGGCAGGGGGCCCCTACGAGCAGTACTTC	CSASLAGGPYEQYF
TRBV6-5	TRBD1	few	TRBJ2-7	TGTGCCAGCAGGAACAGGGGGGACTACGAGCAGTACTTC	CASRNRGDYEQYF
TRBV6-5	-	many	TRBJ1-1	TGTGCCAGCAGTTACAAAGGGTTTAACACTGAAGCTTTCTTT	CASSYKGFNTEAFF
TRBV7-9	-	many	TRBJ2-7	TGTGCCAGCAGCTTAGCGCGAGGCTTTATGCAGCAGTACTTC	CASSLARGFMQQYF
TRBV20-1	TRBD1	-	TRBJ2-3	TGCAGTGCTAGAGAGCCTCGGACAGGGACTAGCACAGATACGCAGTATTTT	CSAREPRTGTSTDTQYF
TRBV6-5	-	many	TRBJ1-2	TGTGCCAGCAGTTACGGGGGGTCCTATGGCTACACCTTC	CASSYGGSYGYTF
TRBV6-1	TRBD1	many	TRBJ2-5	TGTGCCAGCAGTGGGACAGGCCAAGAGACCCAGTACTTC	CASSGTGQETQYF
TRBV20-1	TRBD1	few	TRBJ1-2	TGCAGTGCAGGGATACAGGGGGCCCCTATCTATGGCTACACCTTC	CSAGIQGAPIYGYTF
TRBV20-1	TRBD1	-	TRBJ1-5	TGCAGTGCCAATTCTCCGGGACAGCGCAATCAGCCCCAGCATTTT	CSANSPGQRNQPQHF
TRBV15	-	-	TRBJ2-2	TGTGCCACCAGCAGTGACAGTTTGAACACCGGGGAGCTGTTTTTT	CATSSDSLNTGELFF
TRBV5-1	TRBD2	few	TRBJ2-7	TGCGCCAGCAGCTTGGGTGTAGGACTAGCCTACGAGCAGTACTTC	CASSLGVGLAYEQYF
TRBV29-1	-	-	TRBJ1-2	TGCAGCGTTGATGAAGGGTCTACTAACTATGGCTACACCTTC	CSVDEGSTNYGYTF
TRBV28	-	few	TRBJ1-6	TGTGCCAGCAGTTCCGGGAATTCACCCCTCCACTTT	CASSSGNSPLHF